This T cell receptor beta chain was observed in a study of blood T cell repertoires in COVID-19 (dated by TCRdb to 2018 to 2021). Turning to the overall study: Samples from collaborators originated in the United States, Italy and Spain and spanned both the acute and convalescent phases of COVID-19. A freely available public database, intended as a resource for researchers studying the immune response to SARS-CoV-2, is where the repertoires were released. The material from the prospective study consisted of cDNA or gDNA derived from T cells, B-cell-depleted T cells, or PBMCs. Samples were obtained from the ongoing ImmuneRACE study (first 160 participants) and from 1,254 subjects provided by 6 global collaborators. Deeply sampled blood TCRbeta repertoires from subjects exposed to, actively infected with, or recovered from COVID-19 were included in the dataset. Sample metadata almost always included a de-identified subject ID, COVID-19 status, age in years and sex. Where available, HLA class I and class II types were obtained from metadata supplied by the sample provider rather than from assay-based typing.

Collaborating institutions collected whole blood in K2EDTA tubes following their own protocols. Collaborator samples were shipped for TCRbeta analysis as frozen whole blood, isolated PBMCs, or DNA extracted from either sample type. The investigation overall reported the following: The quantity of clinical and demographic metadata differed by source and by participant and was supplied without curation.

Comments on this clone: There is no known antigen for this receptor. Base qualities are not recorded, but no much larger clone differs from it by a single base.

The immunoSEQ Assay, a bias-controlled multiplex PCR, was used to amplify TCRbeta CDR3 regions from genomic DNA. As for the original processing: Within the assay, amplification of reference gene primers was used to estimate how many nucleated cells each sample contained. To quantify the absolute abundance of each unique TCRbeta CDR3 rearrangement, sequence reads were collapsed and filtered. For each sample, productive Simpson clonality was calculated by taking the square root of Simpson's diversity index across productive rearrangements. TCRdb limited this immuneACCESS table to in-frame rearrangements with V and J called. A share of clones is missing; checked studies link under half to unresolved V genes, and the rest is unexplained. V, J and clone size reflect that table, while D and trimming were determined from the DNA. Recorded for this sample are 300,000 or so clones; 85% of them occurred a single time. The top ten constitute over 3.5% of the sample.

For this chain, trimming is 2 bases at the V end and 6 bases at the J end, and the number of junction bases without a gene match is 4. The germline V gene supplies CDR1 SGHAT and CDR2 FQNNGV. The CDR3 has 16 amino acids, counting the end cysteine and phenylalanine. Here the CDR3 DNA is all that survives: 48 bases in frame from base 1. The specimen sequenced was peripheral blood. The chain is made from TRBV11-2 and TRBJ2-1, and 13 junction bases match TRBD2. The source is a woman aged 45 to 65 with active or convalescent COVID-19. CDR3 loop: CASSLSWTSGGNEQFF. At the DNA level, the sequence is TGTGCCAGCAGCTTATCATGGACTAGCGGGGGCAATGAGCAGTTCTTC.